The rows below give T cell receptor beta chains drawn from one sample of a study of Graves' ophthalmopathy and Graves' hyperthyroidism. TCRdb used MiXCR to reprocess the multiplex PCR reads, holding one entry per CDR3 protein. The sample shows hundreds of thousands of distinct CDR3 sequences, roughly 41% of them seen only once. Sequencing was done on a sample of peripheral blood. The receptors originated from an adult man with Graves' ophthalmopathy. Each CDR3 is given with its conserved first and last residue. The D gene is left open where the match is weak. Size tells how often a clone was seen (once, few, many) or the class of an expanded clone, and some rows leave it out.

d_gene,v_gene,len,j_gene,abundance,CDR3aa,CDR3nt
TRBD2,TRBV29-1,16,TRBJ2-3,.,CSVDGGGGTSTDTQYF,TGCAGCGTTGATGGTGGGGGAGGGACTAGCACAGATACGCAGTATTTT
.,TRBV4-3,17,TRBJ2-6,few,CASSQVSKALGANVLTF,TGCGCCAGCAGCCAAGTTTCTAAGGCGCTTGGGGCCAACGTCCTGACTTTC
.,TRBV2,15,TRBJ1-5,.,CASSLTQGNNQPQHF,TGTGCCAGCAGTTTAACTCAGGGGAACAATCAGCCCCAGCATTTT
.,TRBV24-1,15,TRBJ2-6,.,CASGRGGSGANVLTF,TGTGCCAGCGGCAGAGGGGGATCTGGGGCCAACGTCCTGACTTTC
TRBD2,TRBV12-3/TRBV12-4,13,TRBJ2-5,few,CASSLLAGGTQYF,TGTGCCAGCAGCCTACTAGCGGGAGGGACCCAGTACTTC
.,TRBV9,13,TRBJ2-7,.,CASSVEGVNEQYF,TGTGCCAGCAGCGTAGAAGGGGTCAATGAGCAGTACTTC
TRBD1,TRBV25-1,16,TRBJ1-6,few,CASSVNPGQYNSPLHF,TGCGCCAGCAGCGTAAACCCGGGACAGTATAATTCACCCCTCCACTTT
.,TRBV5-1,13,TRBJ2-7,once,CASTLFSGYEQYF,TGCGCCAGCACGCTATTCAGTGGCTACGAGCAGTACTTC
.,TRBV7-8,14,TRBJ1-2,many,CASSHPRENYGYTF,TGTGCCAGCAGCCACCCCAGGGAAAACTATGGCTACACCTTC
TRBD1,TRBV10-3,15,TRBJ1-5,many,CAISSDRGGNQPQHF,TGTGCCATCAGTTCGGACAGGGGAGGGAATCAGCCCCAGCATTTT
.,TRBV25-1,13,TRBJ1-2,.,CASSDSAFFGYTF,TGTGCCAGCAGTGATAGTGCCTTTTTTGGCTACACCTTC
.,TRBV19,15,TRBJ1-1,.,CASRPGRFMNTEAFF,TGTGCCAGTAGACCTGGACGGTTCATGAACACTGAAGCTTTCTTT
TRBD1,TRBV15,14,TRBJ1-5,.,CASYEGQGNQPQHF,TGTGCCAGCTATGAGGGACAGGGGAATCAGCCCCAGCATTTT
.,TRBV9,14,TRBJ1-6,once,CATSTSPRDSPLHF,TGTGCCACCTCTACTTCCCCCCGGGATTCACCCCTCCACTTT
TRBD1,TRBV15,17,TRBJ1-1,many,CATSRDGTGGLNTEAFF,TGTGCCACCAGCAGAGACGGGACAGGGGGGTTGAACACTGAAGCTTTCTTT
.,TRBV25-1,13,TRBJ1-2,.,CASSDRPAYGYTF,TGCGCCAGCAGTGATAGACCCGCCTATGGCTACACCTTC
.,TRBV29-1,11,TRBJ1-2,.,CSLVMGGGYTF,TGCAGTTTAGTGATGGGCGGTGGCTACACCTTC
TRBD1,TRBV20-1,19,TRBJ1-4,few,CSASSVNPQGGATNEKLFF,TGCAGTGCTAGTTCCGTGAACCCACAGGGGGGTGCAACTAATGAAAAACTGTTTTTT
.,TRBV25-1,14,TRBJ1-2,many,CASSGDDRIYGYTF,TGTGCCAGCAGTGGGGATGACAGGATCTATGGCTACACCTTC
TRBD1,TRBV20-1,13,TRBJ1-1,few,CSAPTGSTDEAFF,TGCAGTGCTCCGACAGGGTCCACCGATGAAGCTTTCTTT
TRBD1,TRBV9,14,TRBJ2-7,few,CASSYRTGVGEQYF,TGTGCCAGCAGCTACCGGACAGGGGTGGGCGAGCAGTACTTC
.,TRBV7-9,16,TRBJ2-2,.,CASSVVTSRNTGELFF,TGTGCCAGCAGCGTAGTTACTAGCAGAAACACCGGGGAGCTGTTTTTT
.,TRBV9,14,TRBJ1-6,.,CASSRDGTNSPLHF,TGTGCCAGCAGTAGGGACGGAACTAATTCACCCCTCCACTTT
.,TRBV7-9,14,TRBJ2-2,once,CASSPGITAGELFF,TGTGCCAGCAGTCCAGGGATTACAGCCGGGGAGCTGTTTTTT
.,TRBV7-9,14,TRBJ2-7,.,CASSQGWTVHEQYF,TGCGCCAGCAGCCAAGGATGGACTGTCCACGAGCAGTACTTC
TRBD2,TRBV6-1,17,TRBJ2-2,.,CASRRTSGSSWTGELFF,TGTGCCAGCAGGAGGACTAGCGGGAGTAGTTGGACCGGGGAGCTGTTTTTT
.,TRBV24-1,15,TRBJ1-5,.,CASSAGIYSNQPQHF,TGTGCCAGCAGTGCAGGGATTTATAGCAATCAGCCCCAGCATTTT
.,TRBV20-1,11,TRBJ2-5,many,CSANNQETQYF,TGCAGTGCTAACAACCAAGAGACCCAGTACTTC
TRBD1,TRBV29-1,13,TRBJ2-5,.,CSVYDRGGETQYF,TGCAGCGTTTACGACAGGGGTGGGGAGACCCAGTACTTC
.,TRBV6-6,11,TRBJ2-7,many,CASSYRYEQYF,TGTGCCAGCAGTTACCGATACGAGCAGTACTTC
.,TRBV7-9,13,TRBJ1-2,many,CASRSRDANGYTF,TGTGCCAGCAGAAGCCGGGACGCCAATGGCTACACCTTC
.,TRBV2,11,TRBJ2-7,.,CASTRAGEQYF,TGTGCCAGCACCAGAGCAGGCGAGCAGTACTTC
TRBD1,TRBV4-1,15,TRBJ2-2,few,CASSQQQGASGELFF,TGCGCCAGCAGCCAACAACAGGGGGCGTCCGGGGAGCTGTTTTTT
.,TRBV25-1,15,TRBJ1-3,.,CASSEGGTSGNTIYF,TGTGCCAGCAGTGAGGGGGGCACCTCTGGAAACACCATATATTTT
TRBD2,TRBV10-3,14,TRBJ2-5,many,CAISSGVSGETQYF,TGTGCCATCAGTAGCGGGGTTTCAGGGGAGACCCAGTACTTC
.,TRBV7-9,16,TRBJ2-2,.,CASSLGLLTNTGELFF,TGCGCCAGCAGCTTGGGACTCCTGACGAACACCGGGGAGCTGTTTTTT
TRBD2,TRBV24-1,16,TRBJ2-3,.,CATSASTSGGTDTQYF,TGTGCCACCAGTGCCTCAACTAGCGGGGGGACAGATACGCAGTATTTT
.,TRBV29-1,12,TRBJ1-1,many,CSVGHPNTEAFF,TGCAGCGTCGGACACCCAAACACTGAAGCTTTCTTT
.,TRBV12-3/TRBV12-4,15,TRBJ1-4,.,CASSPGPGGGEKLFF,TGTGCCAGCAGTCCCGGCCCCGGTGGGGGTGAAAAACTGTTTTTT
TRBD1,TRBV24-1,16,TRBJ2-7,few,CATSAAGQGASYEQYF,TGTGCCACCAGTGCCGCAGGACAGGGGGCGTCTTACGAGCAGTACTTC
.,TRBV29-1,12,TRBJ2-3,few,CSVEWGTDTQYF,TGCAGCGTTGAATGGGGCACAGATACGCAGTATTTT
.,TRBV7-3,13,TRBJ2-2,.,CASSTENTGELFF,TGTGCCAGCAGCACGGAGAACACCGGGGAGCTGTTTTTT
TRBD1,TRBV4-2,17,TRBJ1-4,.,CASSQDRRGTDNEKLFF,TGTGCCAGCAGCCAAGACCGCCGTGGGACAGATAATGAAAAACTGTTTTTT
.,TRBV29-1,15,TRBJ1-1,many,CSATLRDTQNTEAFF,TGCAGCGCCACCCTTAGGGACACTCAGAACACTGAAGCTTTCTTT
.,TRBV13,14,TRBJ1-1,.,CASSLNEEDTEAFF,TGTGCCAGCAGCTTGAATGAGGAGGACACTGAAGCTTTCTTT
TRBD1,TRBV28,14,TRBJ1-2,many,CASSFGRQGYGYTF,TGTGCCAGCAGTTTCGGGCGACAGGGCTATGGCTACACCTTC